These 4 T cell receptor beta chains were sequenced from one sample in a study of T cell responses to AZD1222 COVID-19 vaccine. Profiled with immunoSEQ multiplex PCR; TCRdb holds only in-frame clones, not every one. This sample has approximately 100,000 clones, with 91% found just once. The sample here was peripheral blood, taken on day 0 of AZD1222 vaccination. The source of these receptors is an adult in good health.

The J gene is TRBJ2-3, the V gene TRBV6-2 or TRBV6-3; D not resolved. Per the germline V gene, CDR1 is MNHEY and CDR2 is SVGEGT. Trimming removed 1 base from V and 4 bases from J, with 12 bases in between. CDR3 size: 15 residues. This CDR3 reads CASSYWNKESDTQYF. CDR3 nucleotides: TGTGCCAGCAGTTACTGGAATAAGGAATCAGATACGCAGTATTTT.

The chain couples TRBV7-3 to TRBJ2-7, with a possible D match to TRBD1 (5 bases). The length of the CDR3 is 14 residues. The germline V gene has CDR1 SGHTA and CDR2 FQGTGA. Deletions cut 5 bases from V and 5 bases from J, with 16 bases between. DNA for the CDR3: TGTGCCAGCAGCGTAAAAAACAGGTTCCACGAGCAGTACTTC. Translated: CASSVKNRFHEQYF.

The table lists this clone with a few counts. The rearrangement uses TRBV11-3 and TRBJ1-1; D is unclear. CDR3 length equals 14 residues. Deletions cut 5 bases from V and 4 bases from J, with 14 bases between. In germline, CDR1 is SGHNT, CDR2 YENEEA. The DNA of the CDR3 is TGTGCCAGCAGCCCGGAGGGATCAATCACTGAAGCTTTCTTT. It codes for CASSPEGSITEAFF.

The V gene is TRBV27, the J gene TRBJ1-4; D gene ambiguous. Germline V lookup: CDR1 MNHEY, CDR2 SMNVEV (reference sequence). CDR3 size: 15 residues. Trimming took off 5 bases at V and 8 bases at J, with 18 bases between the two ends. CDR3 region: CASSPPGGRREKLFF. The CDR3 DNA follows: TGTGCCAGCAGTCCCCCGGGTGGGAGGAGGGAAAAACTGTTTTTT.